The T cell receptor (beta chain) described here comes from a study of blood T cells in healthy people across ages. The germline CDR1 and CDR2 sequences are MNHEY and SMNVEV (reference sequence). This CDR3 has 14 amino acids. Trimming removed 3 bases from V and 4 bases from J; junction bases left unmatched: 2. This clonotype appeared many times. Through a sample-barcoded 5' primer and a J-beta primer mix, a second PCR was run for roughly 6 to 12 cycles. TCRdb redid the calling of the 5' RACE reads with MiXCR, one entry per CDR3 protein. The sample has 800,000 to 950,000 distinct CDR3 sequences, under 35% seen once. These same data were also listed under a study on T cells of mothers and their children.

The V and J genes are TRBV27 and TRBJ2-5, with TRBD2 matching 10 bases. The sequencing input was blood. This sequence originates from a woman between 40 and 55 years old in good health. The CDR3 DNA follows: TGTGCCAGCAGTTTGCTAGCGGGGGCAGAGACCCAGTACTTC. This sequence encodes CASSLLAGAETQYF.